The T cell receptor beta chain described here comes from a study of T cells in Graves' hyperthyroidism and ophthalmopathy. This clonotype showed up many times. The investigators amplified TCR beta CDR3 regions from RNA transcripts. Primed by the HTBI set, a first-round RT-PCR was run on the TCR CDR3. TCRdb called the multiplex PCR reads again in MiXCR, with one record for every CDR3 protein. This sample has nearly 600,000 distinct CDR3 sequences; about 15% occur once, and the top ten carry under 7%. V was pared by 0 bases and J by 3 bases, with 4 bases of the junction left unmatched. Germline CDR1 and CDR2: MNHNS and SASEGT. The CDR3 length is 15 residues.

This sequence originates from a woman aged 30 to 39 with Graves' hyperthyroidism that later progressed to Graves' ophthalmopathy. The sequencing input was blood. The rearrangement uses TRBV6-1 and TRBJ2-7; TRBD1 agrees at 8 bases. In nucleotides, the CDR3 is TGTGCCAGCAGTGAAGCCGGGACAGGCCACTACGAGCAGTACTTC. It encodes CASSEAGTGHYEQYF.